The present T cell receptor beta chain was sequenced within a study of cytomegalovirus exposure and HLA in healthy donors. Amplification used 60 Vbeta primers and 13 Jbeta primers. The method was immunoSEQ multiplex PCR; TCRdb's version includes in-frame clones alone and lacks a portion of them. The sample includes about 120,000 clones, roughly 60% seen only once; the top ten take about 9%. Unmatched junction bases numbered 12, after V lost 5 bases and J lost 3 bases. This CDR3 has 18 amino acids. Germline CDR1 is SGHVS and CDR2 is FQNEAQ. Sequencing was done on a sample of PBMCs. This clonotype was obtained from a middle-aged man in good health and CMV-seropositive. The chain couples TRBV7-8 to TRBJ2-4, with TRBD2 matching 11 bases. This CDR3 reads CASSEGLAGGLGKNIQYF. CDR3 nucleotides: TGTGCCAGCAGCGAGGGGTTAGCGGGAGGGTTAGGCAAAAACATTCAGTACTTC.